The 30 T cell receptor beta chains given below trace back to one sample, sequenced in a study of control samples from healthy donors and cancer patients. Profiling relied on immunoSEQ multiplex PCR, and the TCRdb table lists in-frame clones only, not all of them. In the table there are over 150,000 clones, 85% to 95% of which are singletons. The sequenced sample consisted of blood. These receptors all stem from a man in his forties in good health.

This clone has just one count. The V gene is TRBV28, the J gene TRBJ1-2; maybe TRBD1 (6 bases). This CDR3 is built from 14 residues. The germline gives CDR1 MDHEN, CDR2 SYDVKM. V shed 1 base and J shed 4 bases, with 10 bases lying between them. The CDR3 nucleotides are TGTGCCAGCAGTTTATATCAAGGGGGCTATGGCTACACCTTC. Translating gives CASSLYQGGYGYTF.

The chain has TRBV5-5 and TRBJ1-5; tentative D call: TRBD1 (5 bases). CDR1 SGHKS and CDR2 YYEKEE come from the germline V gene (reference sequence). The ends were cut back, 3 bases at V and 7 bases at J, with 17 bases in the middle. The CDR3 spans 15 residues. Here the CDR3 DNA reads TGTGCCAGCAGCTCCTCCGGGACCCCGCCCCAGCCCCAGCATTTT. Protein sequence: CASSSSGTPPQPQHF.

This sequence joins TRBV11-2 and TRBJ2-5; a possible D gene is TRBD1 (5 bases). The CDR3 contains 13 residues. Germline values: CDR1 SGHAT, CDR2 FQNNGV. The V and J ends lost 3 bases and 4 bases respectively, with 9 bases between them. The DNA for the CDR3 is TGTGCCAGCAGCTTTGGGGCAGGAGAGACCCAGTACTTC. Translation gives CASSFGAGETQYF.

CDR3 bases: TGCGCCAGCAGCCAAGTGACTGTCCAAGAGACCCAGTACTTC. As protein: CASSQVTVQETQYF. The gene calls are TRBV4-1 and TRBJ2-5; D uncertain. Germline lookup yields CDR1 MGHRA and CDR2 YSYEKL. CDR3 length equals 14 residues. Trimming removed 1 base at V and 1 base at J, with 7 bases between.

This rearrangement joins TRBV4-1 to TRBJ1-2; TRBD1 is a possible D gene (6 bases). Per the germline V gene, CDR1 is MGHRA and CDR2 is YSYEKL. The germline V and J ends were trimmed by 6 bases and 7 bases, with 12 bases remaining between them. This CDR3 has 12 amino acids. CDR3 coding DNA: TGCGCCAGCAGACAGGGTGGATCTGGCTACACCTTC. Its protein is CASRQGGSGYTF.

The V gene is TRBV28, the J gene TRBJ2-1; D possibly corresponds to TRBD1 (5 bases). The germline V gene has CDR1 MDHEN and CDR2 SYDVKM. The ends were cut back, 4 bases at V and 3 bases at J, with 16 bases in the middle. The CDR3 is 16 residues long. CDR3 coding DNA: TGTGCCAGCAGTTCTTTGGACCCGGACAACTACAATGAGCAGTTCTTC. It encodes CASSSLDPDNYNEQFF. Variable domain in full (rest from reference TRBV28 and TRBJ2-1): DVKVTQSSRYLVKRTGEKVFLECVQDMDHENMFWYRQDPGLGLRLIYFSYDVKMKEKGDIPEGYSVSREKKERFSLILESASTNQTSMYLCASSSLDPDNYNEQFFGPGTRLTVL.

V is TRBV2 and J is TRBJ2-1; 7 nucleotides match TRBD1. The CDR3 sequence is 14 residues long. With V trimmed by 5 bases and J by 6 bases, 7 bases remained unmatched. The germline gives CDR1 SNHLY, CDR2 FYNNEI. DNA of the CDR3: TGTGCCAGCAGTACAGGGGTGATAGTCAATGAGCAGTTCTTC. It is translated as CASSTGVIVNEQFF.

The rearrangement links TRBV12-5 to TRBJ2-3; 10 nucleotides line up with TRBD2. Germline CDR1 and CDR2: LGHNT and FRNRAP. The CDR3 consists of 15 residues. V lost 0 bases and J lost 3; bases outside the gene matches: 0. As DNA, the CDR3 is TGTGCTAGTGGTTTGGTACTAGCGGGGACAGATACGCAGTATTTT. Protein product: CASGLVLAGTDTQYF.

Here the CDR3 DNA reads TGTGCCAGCAGCATTGGGACGGAAGAGACCCAGTACTTC. This sequence encodes CASSIGTEETQYF. The rearrangement uses TRBV11-2 and TRBJ2-5; D possibly matches TRBD1 or TRBD2 (5 bases each). The CDR3 contains 13 residues. The V gene lost 5 bases and the J gene lost 3 bases, with 10 bases spanning the gap. Germline CDR1 is SGHAT and CDR2 is FQNNGV.

The count of this clone is one. The chain uses TRBV2 and TRBJ1-2; D gene unclear. Germline V lookup: CDR1 SNHLY, CDR2 FYNNEI. CDR3 length equals 13 residues. V lost 5 bases and J lost 0, with 7 bases in between. The CDR3 nucleotides read TGTGCCAGCAGTACGGGGACTAACTATGGCTACACCTTC. Protein product: CASSTGTNYGYTF.

The chain carries TRBV28 and TRBJ2-1; D is tentatively TRBD1 or TRBD2 (6 bases each). The V gene's germline CDR1 is MDHEN and CDR2 SYDVKM. This CDR3 region has 16 residues. Trimming took 5 bases from V and 3 from J, leaving 17 bases between them. CDR3 residues: CASSPGRRGSYNEQFF. DNA for the CDR3: TGTGCCAGCAGTCCGGGAAGGAGGGGGAGCTACAATGAGCAGTTCTTC.

The chain links TRBV19 to TRBJ1-3; TRBD1 agrees at 7 bases. Germline CDR1 and CDR2: LNHDA and SQIVND (reference sequence). The V segment lost 6 bases and the J segment 6 bases; nucleotides outside the gene matches: 8. The CDR3 totals 14 residues. CDR3 coding DNA: TGTGCCAGTAGGATGCCGGGGACAGAAAACACCATATATTTT. Its protein is CASRMPGTENTIYF.

This chain joins TRBV18 and TRBJ1-1, with 12 bases identical to TRBD1. The trim removed 3 bases at V and 4 bases at J, leaving 9 bases unmatched. The CDR3 contains 17 residues. CDR1 is KGHSH, CDR2 LQKENI, per germline. In DNA form, the CDR3 reads TGTGCCAGCTCACCCCCCGGGACAGGGGGCGACGGCACTGAAGCTTTCTTT. Amino acid sequence: CASSPPGTGGDGTEAFF.

The chain joins TRBV18 to TRBJ1-1; no reliable D call. The germline V gene has CDR1 KGHSH and CDR2 LQKENI. This CDR3 comprises 14 residues. Trimming took off 1 base at V and 5 bases at J, with 11 bases between the two ends. The CDR3: CASSPHVGRTEAFF. CDR3 coding DNA: TGTGCCAGCTCACCACACGTAGGGAGAACTGAAGCTTTCTTT.

V is TRBV4-3 and J is TRBJ1-4; D remains ambiguous. V dropped 0 bases and J dropped 8 bases, with 13 bases sitting between them. The CDR3 runs to 15 residues. From germline, CDR1 is LGHNA and CDR2 YSLEER. The CDR3 region has the DNA TGCGCCAGCAGCCAAGATTGGGGTTGGGAGGAAAAACTGTTTTTT. It encodes CASSQDWGWEEKLFF.

The chain recombines TRBV6-1 with TRBJ1-1; D is ambiguous. This CDR3 spans 16 amino acids. The V gene's germline CDR1 is MNHNS and CDR2 SASEGT. Trimming removed 3 bases at V and 6 bases at J, with 20 bases between. CDR3 in DNA: TGTGCCAGCAGTGAGACCCCCATATGGGGTGGTGCTGAAGCTTTCTTT. It is translated as CASSETPIWGGAEAFF.

The J gene is TRBJ2-5, the V gene TRBV6-1; D is possibly TRBD1 (6 bases). CDR1 is MNHNS and CDR2 is SASEGT in the germline V gene. The ends were cut back, 0 bases at V and 7 bases at J, with 21 bases in the middle. The CDR3 is made up of 17 amino acids. The CDR3: CASSEALQGTLRVTQYF. The CDR3 DNA is TGTGCCAGCAGTGAAGCGCTTCAGGGGACCCTGAGGGTGACCCAGTACTTC.

This sequence joins TRBV7-6 and TRBJ1-5; TRBD1 agrees at 8 bases. The CDR3 is 14 residues long. The germline gives CDR1 SGHVS, CDR2 FNYEAQ. The trim removed 1 base at V and 7 bases at J, leaving 3 bases unmatched. The CDR3 loop reads CASSLEQGDQPQHF. The CDR3 region has the DNA TGTGCCAGCAGCTTAGAACAGGGGGACCAGCCCCAGCATTTT.

The rearrangement links TRBV6-6 to TRBJ1-1; possibly TRBD1 for D (6 bases). The germline V gene has CDR1 MNHNY and CDR2 SVGAGI (reference sequence). The CDR3 covers 14 residues. V was shortened by 2 bases and J by 4 bases, with 11 bases between the two germline ends. CDR3 protein: CASSYALGGTEAFF. The CDR3 DNA is TGTGCCAGCAGTTACGCCCTAGGGGGCACTGAAGCTTTCTTT.

The chain employs TRBV2 and TRBJ1-5; possibly TRBD1 for D (5 bases). Germline-derived CDR1 and CDR2 are SNHLY and FYNNEI. V gave up 6 bases and J gave up 7 bases, with 22 bases separating them. CDR3 length: 16 amino acids. In DNA form, the CDR3 reads TGTGCCAGCAGCCCACCCCGACGGGGGGAGCGGCAGCCCCAGCATTTT. Encoded protein: CASSPPRRGERQPQHF. Complete variable domain (other parts from reference TRBV2 and TRBJ1-5): EPEVTQTPSHQVTQMGQEVILRCVPISNHLYFYWYRQILGQKVEFLVSFYNNEISEKSEIFDDQFSVERPDGSNFTLKIRSTKLEDSAMYFCASSPPRRGERQPQHFGDGTRLSIL.

The chain has TRBV27 and TRBJ1-4; D is unclear. Per the germline V gene, CDR1 is MNHEY and CDR2 is SMNVEV (reference sequence). The ends were cut back, 3 bases at V and 7 bases at J, with 3 bases in the middle. This CDR3 has 11 amino acids. The CDR3 loop is CASSFGEKLFF. The CDR3 nucleotides are TGTGCCAGCAGTTTTGGTGAAAAACTGTTTTTT.

The V gene is TRBV6-2 or TRBV6-3, the J gene TRBJ2-1; D uncertain. Germline CDR1 is MNHEY and CDR2 is SVGEGT. Trimming shortened V by 2 bases and J by 0 bases, and 8 bases separated the two germline ends. The CDR3 length is 15 residues. The CDR3 sequence is CASSYMAGSYNEQFF. The CDR3 DNA reads TGTGCCAGCAGTTACATGGCAGGCTCCTACAATGAGCAGTTCTTC.

This chain links TRBV5-1 with TRBJ2-2; D perhaps matches TRBD1 (6 bases). CDR1 is SGHRS and CDR2 is YFSETQ in the germline V gene. The CDR3 contains 17 residues. Trimming removed 0 bases at V and 1 base at J, with 13 bases between. CDR3: CASSLGHRDMNTGELFF. For the CDR3, the DNA is TGCGCCAGCAGCTTGGGGCACCGGGACATGAACACCGGGGAGCTGTTTTTT. Based on the CDR3 plus reference TRBV5-1 and TRBJ2-2, the full variable domain is KAGVTQTPRYLIKTRGQQVTLSCSPISGHRSVSWYQQTPGQGLQFLFEYFSETQRNKGNFPGRFSGRQFSNSRSEMNVSTLELGDSALYLCASSLGHRDMNTGELFFGEGSRLTVL.

The chain is built from TRBV10-1 and TRBJ2-1; 12 bases match TRBD2. J lost 6 bases, V lost 5 bases, and 8 bases had no gene match. The CDR3 is made up of 16 amino acids. Germline CDR1 is WNHNN and CDR2 is SYGVQD (reference sequence). The CDR3 is CASSRDLAGGSNEQFF. The CDR3 nucleotides read TGCGCCAGCAGTCGGGACCTAGCGGGGGGGTCCAATGAGCAGTTCTTC.

The CDR3 DNA follows: TGCGCCAGCGCGGACAGAATGAACACTGAAGCTTTCTTT. Translation: CASADRMNTEAFF. The chain joins TRBV10-2 to TRBJ1-1; possible D gene TRBD1, 6 bases. CDR3 length: 13 residues. The V gene's germline CDR1 is WSHSY and CDR2 SAAADI. Trimming shortened V by 8 bases and J by 0 bases, and 10 bases separated the two germline ends.

J is TRBJ1-2 and V is TRBV6-5; 7 bases align to TRBD1. V trimming: 0 bases; J trimming: 3 bases; junction bases outside the gene matches: 4. CDR1 is MNHEY and CDR2 is SVGAGI in the germline V gene. CDR3 size: 15 residues. The CDR3 bases are TGTGCCAGCAGTTACTCGGGTCAGGGGGACTATGGCTACACCTTC. Translation gives CASSYSGQGDYGYTF.

This clone was detected only a few times. The gene calls are TRBV19 and TRBJ1-2, with 10 bases identical to TRBD1. The CDR3 is 17 residues long. V shed 7 bases and J 5 bases; nucleotides not matched to a gene: 16. Germline CDR1 reads LNHDA; CDR2 reads SQIVND (reference sequence). This chain's CDR3 is CASNPLKSDRGEYGYTF. The CDR3 nucleotides read TGTGCCAGTAATCCCCTCAAATCGGACAGGGGGGAGTATGGCTACACCTTC. Full variable domain (outside the CDR3, taken from reference TRBV19 and TRBJ1-2): DGGITQSPKYLFRKEGQNVTLSCEQNLNHDAMYWYRQDPGQGLRLIYYSQIVNDFQKGDIAEGYSVSREKKESFPLTVTSAQKNPTAFYLCASNPLKSDRGEYGYTFGSGTRLTVV.

The chain couples TRBV6-4 to TRBJ1-1; possibly TRBD1 for D (6 bases). V was shortened by 2 bases and J by 5 bases, with 9 bases between the two germline ends. This CDR3 has 13 amino acids. Germline V gene lookup returns CDR1 MRHNA and CDR2 SNTAGT. CDR3 residues: CASSDEGVTEAFF. CDR3 coding DNA: TGTGCCAGCAGTGACGAGGGGGTAACTGAAGCTTTCTTT.

This sequence joins TRBV7-8 and TRBJ1-5; a possible D gene is TRBD1 (5 bases). Per the germline V gene, CDR1 is SGHVS and CDR2 is FQNEAQ. Between the trimmed V and J ends, which lost 2 bases and 3 bases, there was a span of 8 bases. The CDR3 contains 14 residues. The CDR3 nucleotides read TGTGCCAGCAGCTTATGGGACTACAATCAGCCCCAGCATTTT. Translated: CASSLWDYNQPQHF.

The chain uses TRBV19 and TRBJ2-3; D unresolved. Germline lookup yields CDR1 LNHDA and CDR2 SQIVND (reference sequence). V lost 3 bases, J lost 7 bases, and 5 bases lay in between. There are 11 residues in the CDR3. The CDR3 nucleotides read TGTGCCAGTAGTATCTATAATACGCAGTATTTT. It translates to CASSIYNTQYF. Full variable domain (missing parts from reference TRBV19 and TRBJ2-3): DGGITQSPKYLFRKEGQNVTLSCEQNLNHDAMYWYRQDPGQGLRLIYYSQIVNDFQKGDIAEGYSVSREKKESFPLTVTSAQKNPTAFYLCASSIYNTQYFGPGTRLTVL.